This entry concerns a single T cell receptor (beta chain). The data are from a study of technical replicates of blood from a handful of donors. TCRdb keeps only in-frame clones here, not all; method: immunoSEQ multiplex PCR. The sample has more than 65,000 clones; roughly 92% are singletons. Germline-derived CDR1 and CDR2 are SGDLS and YYNGEE. The CDR3 extends over 14 amino acids. V lost 0 bases to trimming and J lost 3 bases, with 7 bases between them. The material sequenced was T cells isolated from PBMCs. The J gene is TRBJ1-5, the V gene TRBV9; D not certain. The source is a human donor in good health. CDR3 amino acids: CASSVGGINQPQHF. For the CDR3, the DNA is TGTGCCAGCAGCGTAGGAGGGATCAATCAGCCCCAGCATTTT.